This T cell receptor beta chain was sequenced for a study of blood T cells in healthy people across ages. A sample-barcoded 5' primer and a J-beta primer mix were used in a second PCR of roughly 7 to 11 cycles. One entry per CDR3 protein results from TCRdb running MiXCR on the 5' RACE reads. The sample has 540,000 or so distinct CDR3 sequences; 27% are singletons. V dropped 3 bases and J dropped 0; count of bases not matched to a gene: 11. The CDR3 contains 19 residues. This clonotype appeared a few times. The people who gave samples were healthy Caucasians from Russia, aged roughly 6 to 100. Total RNA was isolated from each sample in quantities of at least 5 micrograms.

The sequenced sample was blood. This clonotype was sampled from a woman between 70 and 85 years old in good health. The chain employs TRBV12-3 or TRBV12-4 and TRBJ1-5, with 10 bases identical to TRBD1. The CDR3 bases are TGTGCCAGCAGTTTCCTAGGACAGGGGGTCCATTATAGCAATCAGCCCCAGCATTTT. It encodes CASSFLGQGVHYSNQPQHF.